Described below is a single TCR beta chain sequence and its context. A read error may explain this, as a much larger clone is one base away. The entry originates in a study of early T cells in non-severe SARS-CoV-2 infection. The CDR3 has 16 residues. CDR1 is KGHSH and CDR2 is LQKENI in the germline V gene. V lost 4 bases, J lost 0 bases, and 13 bases lay in between. MiXCR was run by TCRdb on the 5' RACE reads, yielding one entry per CDR3 protein. The table lists tens of thousands of distinct CDR3 sequences, approximately 12% of them singletons. The chain uses TRBV18 and TRBJ1-3; D gene uncertain. Sequencing was carried out using whole blood. The clonotype was recovered from an adult who was a healthcare worker with PCR-confirmed SARS-CoV-2 infection or an uninfected control (not recorded which). As DNA, the CDR3 is TGTGCCAGCTCACAACCTAGGGCCAACTCTGGAAACACCATATATTTT. It is translated as CASSQPRANSGNTIYF.